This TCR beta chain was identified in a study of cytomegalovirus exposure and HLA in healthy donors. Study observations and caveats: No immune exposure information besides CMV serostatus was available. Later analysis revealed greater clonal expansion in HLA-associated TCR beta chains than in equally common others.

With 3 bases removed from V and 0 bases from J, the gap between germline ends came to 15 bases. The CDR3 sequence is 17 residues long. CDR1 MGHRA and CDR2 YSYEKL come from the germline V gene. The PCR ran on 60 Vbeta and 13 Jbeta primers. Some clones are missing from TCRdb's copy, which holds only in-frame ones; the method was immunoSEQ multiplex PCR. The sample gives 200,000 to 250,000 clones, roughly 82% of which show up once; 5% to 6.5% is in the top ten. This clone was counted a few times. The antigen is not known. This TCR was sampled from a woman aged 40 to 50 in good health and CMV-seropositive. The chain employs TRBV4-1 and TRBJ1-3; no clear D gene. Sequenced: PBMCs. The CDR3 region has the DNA TGCGCCAGCAGCCAGGATTTTGGGCAGCACTCTGGAAACACCATATATTTT. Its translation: CASSQDFGQHSGNTIYF.